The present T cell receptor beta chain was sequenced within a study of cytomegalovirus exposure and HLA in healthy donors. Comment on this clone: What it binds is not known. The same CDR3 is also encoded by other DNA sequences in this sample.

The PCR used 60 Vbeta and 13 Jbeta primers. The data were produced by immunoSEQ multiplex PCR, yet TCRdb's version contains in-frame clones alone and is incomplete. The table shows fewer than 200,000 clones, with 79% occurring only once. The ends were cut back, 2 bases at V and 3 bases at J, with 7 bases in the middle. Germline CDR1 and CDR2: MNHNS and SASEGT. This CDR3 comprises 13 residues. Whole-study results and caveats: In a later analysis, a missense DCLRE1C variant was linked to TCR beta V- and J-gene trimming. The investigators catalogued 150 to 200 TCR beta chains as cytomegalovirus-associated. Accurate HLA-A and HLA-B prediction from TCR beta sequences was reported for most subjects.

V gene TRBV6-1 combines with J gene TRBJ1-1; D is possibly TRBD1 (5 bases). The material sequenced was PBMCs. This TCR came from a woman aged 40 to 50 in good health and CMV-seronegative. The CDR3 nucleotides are TGTGCCAGCAGTGAAACGGGGGACACTGAAGCTTTCTTT. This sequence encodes CASSETGDTEAFF.